This entry lists 19 T cell receptor beta chains sequenced from one sample in a study of tissue T cells after allogeneic stem cell transplantation. Clones were read by immunoSEQ multiplex PCR, and TCRdb kept only the in-frame ones, dropping some. There are some 28,000 clones in the sample; over 75% occur only once, and roughly 4% lies in the top ten. The sample was blood, taken before transplantation. The receptors were sampled from a woman between 18 and 50 years old who later had graft-versus-host disease after an allogeneic stem cell transplant.

This clone was counted only a few times. The V gene is TRBV11-2, the J gene TRBJ1-1; 7 positions agree with TRBD1. Germline CDR1 reads SGHAT; CDR2 reads FQNNGV. The junction had 2 bases not matched to a gene; V was cut back by 6 bases and J by 4 bases. The CDR3 loop spans 12 amino acids. CDR3 in DNA: TGTGCCAGCAGGGCAGGGGGCACTGAAGCTTTCTTT. Protein product: CASRAGGTEAFF.

In its sample, this clone was seen once. The gene calls are TRBV28 and TRBJ2-7; D gene unclear. Germline values: CDR1 MDHEN, CDR2 SYDVKM. V dropped 6 bases and J dropped 0 bases, with 15 bases sitting between them. The CDR3 sequence is 15 residues long. The CDR3 coding sequence is TGTGCCAGCAGCCCCCCCGACATCAGCTCCTACGAGCAGTACTTC. Translation gives CASSPPDISSYEQYF.

This clone was seen a single time. The chain carries TRBV7-6 and TRBJ1-6; D is possibly TRBD1 (5 bases). CDR3 length: 16 amino acids. Trimming cost V 5 bases and J 7 bases, with 18 bases left between them. CDR1 is SGHVS, CDR2 FNYEAQ, per germline. CDR3 sequence (DNA): TGTGCCAGCAGCCCCACGCCCGCCGGGGGAAATTCACCCCTCCACTTT. It is translated as CASSPTPAGGNSPLHF.

The V gene is TRBV5-6, the J gene TRBJ1-2; D gene unclear. Germline-derived CDR1 and CDR2 are SGHDT and YYEEEE. V lost 1 base to trimming and J lost 8 bases, with 12 bases between them. The CDR3 consists of 13 residues. CDR3 protein: CASSLYRVQGYTF. The DNA for the CDR3 is TGTGCCAGCAGCTTGTATCGGGTACAAGGCTACACCTTC.

The V and J genes are TRBV20-1 and TRBJ1-1; D gene unclear. Trimming removed 4 bases at V and 1 base at J, with 10 bases between. The CDR3 loop spans 13 amino acids. In germline, CDR1 is DFQATT, CDR2 SNEGSKA (reference sequence). CDR3 region: CSATEQQNTEAFF. CDR3 in DNA: TGCAGTGCTACTGAACAGCAGAACACTGAAGCTTTCTTT.

V gene TRBV2 combines with J gene TRBJ2-3; 13 bases are shared with TRBD2. J lost 1 base, V lost 8 bases, and 0 bases had no gene match. There are 14 residues in the CDR3. In germline, CDR1 is SNHLY, CDR2 FYNNEI. The CDR3: CASGLAGGTDTQYF. CDR3 DNA sequence: TGTGCCAGCGGACTAGCGGGGGGCACAGATACGCAGTATTTT.

The chain joins TRBV19 to TRBJ1-4; no reliable D call. The CDR3 extends over 15 amino acids. Germline-derived CDR1 and CDR2 are LNHDA and SQIVND (reference sequence). Trimming stripped 3 bases from V and 3 bases from J, with 11 bases between. The CDR3 nucleotides read TGTGCCAGTAGTATGATTTTGGCGGCTAATGAAAAACTGTTTTTT. Translation: CASSMILAANEKLFF.

In its sample, this clone was seen once. This chain uses TRBV7-8 with TRBJ2-4; TRBD2 is a possible D gene (5 bases). Trimming stripped 5 bases from V and 1 base from J, with 12 bases between. The CDR3 loop spans 15 amino acids. Germline lookup yields CDR1 SGHVS and CDR2 FQNEAQ. DNA of the CDR3: TGTGCCAGCAGCCCCTATCCGGGGGCCAAAAACATTCAGTACTTC. Its translation: CASSPYPGAKNIQYF.

This clone was counted between two and nine times. The J gene is TRBJ1-5, the V gene TRBV28; 8 positions match TRBD1. The germline gives CDR1 MDHEN, CDR2 SYDVKM. V lost 5 bases, J lost 11 bases, and 14 bases stayed unmatched. The CDR3 loop spans 15 amino acids. The CDR3 DNA is TGTGCCAGCAGTCCAGCGACAGGGGACGTAGGTACCCAGCATTTT. Its translation is CASSPATGDVGTQHF.

The chain combines TRBV15 with TRBJ2-1, with 11 bases matching TRBD2. Trimming removed 0 bases from V and 6 bases from J; junction bases left unmatched: 1. This CDR3 spans 15 amino acids. The germline CDR1 and CDR2 sequences are LNHNV and YYDKDF (reference sequence). CDR3 in DNA: TGTGCCACCAGCAGAGATGGACTAGCGGGCAATGAGCAGTTCTTC. This encodes CATSRDGLAGNEQFF.

This clone showed up just a few times. CDR3 sequence reads: CASSEAWPQAFF. The CDR3 nucleotides read TGTGCCAGCAGTGAAGCTTGGCCCCAAGCTTTCTTT. The chain is built from TRBV6-1 and TRBJ1-1, with D unclear. The V gene lost 0 bases and the J gene lost 9 bases, with 8 bases spanning the gap. This CDR3 is 12 amino acids long. Germline V CDR1 and CDR2: MNHNS, SASEGT.

This clone appeared a single time. The chain uses TRBV12-3 or TRBV12-4 and TRBJ1-5, with D hard to call. The CDR3 sequence is 13 residues long. Trimming removed 1 base at V and 5 bases at J, with 6 bases between. CDR3 loop: CASSLGADQPQHF. CDR3 DNA: TGTGCCAGCAGTTTAGGGGCCGATCAGCCCCAGCATTTT.

J is TRBJ1-4 and V is TRBV5-8; D possibly corresponds to TRBD1 (5 bases). The germline V gene encodes CDR1 SGHTS and CDR2 YDEGEE. V was pared by 4 bases and J by 0 bases, with 13 bases between. CDR3 size: 16 residues. CDR3 sequence: CASSRAGAATNEKLFF. The CDR3 DNA reads TGTGCCAGCAGCAGGGCCGGGGCTGCAACTAATGAAAAACTGTTTTTT.

The chain couples TRBV19 to TRBJ2-5; D is perhaps TRBD1 (6 bases). Germline-derived CDR1 and CDR2 are LNHDA and SQIVND (reference sequence). Trimming stripped 2 bases from V and 2 bases from J, with 12 bases between. This CDR3 has 15 amino acids. DNA of the CDR3: TGTGCCAGTAGTATAAGAAGACAGGTTCAAGAGACCCAGTACTTC. Its translation: CASSIRRQVQETQYF.

The chain combines TRBV11-2 with TRBJ2-7; 10 bases fit TRBD2. Germline V CDR1 and CDR2: SGHAT, FQNNGV. This CDR3 spans 16 amino acids. After removal of 1 base from V and 4 bases from J, the junction contained 7 bases not matched to a gene. This CDR3 is CASSLGLAGVVYEQYF. CDR3 sequence (DNA): TGTGCCAGCAGCTTAGGCCTAGCGGGAGTGGTTTACGAGCAGTACTTC.

The V and J genes are TRBV6-4 and TRBJ2-3, with D tentatively TRBD2 (5 bases). From germline, CDR1 is MRHNA and CDR2 SNTAGT. This CDR3 is built from 16 residues. The V end lost 2 bases, the J end lost 2 bases, and 14 bases lay between the germline ends. CDR3 residues: CASSDAAAGDTDTQYF. In nucleotides, the CDR3 is TGTGCCAGCAGTGACGCGGCGGCGGGTGACACAGATACGCAGTATTTT.

The chain links TRBV30 to TRBJ2-1; possible D gene TRBD1, 5 bases. The germline V gene encodes CDR1 GTSNPN and CDR2 SVGIG (reference sequence). The CDR3 totals 13 residues. The V and J ends lost 5 bases and 8 bases respectively, with 16 bases between them. In nucleotides, the CDR3 is TGTGCCTGGTCCCTGAAGGGGTTCGATGAGCAGTTCTTC. This codes for CAWSLKGFDEQFF.

The chain employs TRBV27 and TRBJ1-1; 7 bases fit TRBD1. Germline CDR1 MNHEY, CDR2 SMNVEV (reference sequence). There are 15 residues in the CDR3. V lost 5 bases to trimming and J lost 4 bases; unmatched junction nucleotides: 10. The chain's CDR3 is CASSLETGWGTEAFF. The CDR3, as DNA: TGTGCCAGCAGTCTCGAGACAGGGTGGGGCACTGAAGCTTTCTTT.

This sequence joins TRBV6-5 and TRBJ1-1; 8 bases align to TRBD1. Germline V lookup: CDR1 MNHEY, CDR2 SVGAGI. The length of the CDR3 is 15 residues. V was pared by 6 bases and J by 0 bases, with 6 bases of the junction left unmatched. The CDR3 here is CASSRADRVNTEAFF. DNA for the CDR3: TGTGCCAGCAGCAGAGCGGACAGGGTGAACACTGAAGCTTTCTTT.